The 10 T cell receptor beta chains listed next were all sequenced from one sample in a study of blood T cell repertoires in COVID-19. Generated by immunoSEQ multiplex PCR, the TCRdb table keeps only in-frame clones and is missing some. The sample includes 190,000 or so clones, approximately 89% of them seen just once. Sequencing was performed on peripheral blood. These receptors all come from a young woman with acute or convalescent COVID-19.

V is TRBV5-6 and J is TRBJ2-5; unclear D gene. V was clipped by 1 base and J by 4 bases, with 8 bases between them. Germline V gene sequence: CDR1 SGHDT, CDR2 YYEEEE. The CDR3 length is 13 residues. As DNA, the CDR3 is TGTGCCAGCAGCTTGAGGTGGGCAGAGACCCAGTACTTC. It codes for CASSLRWAETQYF.

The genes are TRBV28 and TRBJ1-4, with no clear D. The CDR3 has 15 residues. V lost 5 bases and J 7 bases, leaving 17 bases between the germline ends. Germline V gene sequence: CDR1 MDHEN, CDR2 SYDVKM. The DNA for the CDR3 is TGTGCCAGCAGTCAACTGACGGGAAACTTTGAAAAACTGTTTTTT. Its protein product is CASSQLTGNFEKLFF.

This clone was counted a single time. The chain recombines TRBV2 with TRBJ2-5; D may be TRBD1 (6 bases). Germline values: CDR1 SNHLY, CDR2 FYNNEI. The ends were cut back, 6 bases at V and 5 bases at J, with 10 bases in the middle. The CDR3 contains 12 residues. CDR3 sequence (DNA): TGTGCCAGCAGCCTAGACAGGGAGACCCAGTACTTC. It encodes CASSLDRETQYF.

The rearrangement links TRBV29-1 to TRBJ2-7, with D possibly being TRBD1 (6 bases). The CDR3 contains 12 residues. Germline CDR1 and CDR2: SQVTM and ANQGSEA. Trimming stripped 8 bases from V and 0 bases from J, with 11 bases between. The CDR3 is CSSQGPSYEQYF. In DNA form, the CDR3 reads TGCAGCTCCCAGGGGCCCTCCTACGAGCAGTACTTC.

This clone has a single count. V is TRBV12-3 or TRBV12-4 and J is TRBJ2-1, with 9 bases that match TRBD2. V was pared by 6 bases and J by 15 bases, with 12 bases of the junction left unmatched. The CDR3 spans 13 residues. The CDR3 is CASRIAGVVPPFF. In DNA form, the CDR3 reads TGTGCCAGCAGGATAGCGGGAGTTGTCCCCCCGTTCTTC.

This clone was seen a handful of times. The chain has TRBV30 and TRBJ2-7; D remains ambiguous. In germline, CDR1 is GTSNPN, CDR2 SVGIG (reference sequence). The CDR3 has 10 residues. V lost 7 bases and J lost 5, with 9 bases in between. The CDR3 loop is CASGDNEQYF. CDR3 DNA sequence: TGTGCCTCCGGCGACAACGAGCAGTACTTC.

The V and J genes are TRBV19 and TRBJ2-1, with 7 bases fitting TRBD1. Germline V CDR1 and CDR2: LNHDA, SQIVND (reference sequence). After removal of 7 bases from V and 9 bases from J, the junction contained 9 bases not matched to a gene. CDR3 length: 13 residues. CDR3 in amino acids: CASKNRGMGEQFF. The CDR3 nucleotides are TGTGCCAGTAAGAACAGGGGAATGGGTGAGCAGTTCTTC.

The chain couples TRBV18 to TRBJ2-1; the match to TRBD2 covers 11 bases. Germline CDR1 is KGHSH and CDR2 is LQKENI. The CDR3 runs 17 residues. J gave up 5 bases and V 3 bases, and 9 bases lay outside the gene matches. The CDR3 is CASSPMAGLAANNEQFF. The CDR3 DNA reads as TGTGCCAGCTCACCTATGGCGGGACTAGCGGCTAACAATGAGCAGTTCTTC. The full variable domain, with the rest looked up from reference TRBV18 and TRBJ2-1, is NAGVMQNPRHLVRRRGQEARLRCSPMKGHSHVYWYRQLPEEGLKFMVYLQKENIIDESGMPKERFSAEFPKEGPSILRIQQVVRGDSAAYFCASSPMAGLAANNEQFFGPGTRLTVL.

In DNA form, the CDR3 reads TGCGCCAGCAGCTTATCCCCCGCGGGAGTGGCTAATGAGCAGTTCTTC. As protein: CASSLSPAGVANEQFF. The chain has TRBV5-1 and TRBJ2-1; 7 bases are a match to TRBD2. This CDR3 has 16 residues. Trimming cost V 2 bases and J 7 bases; bases outside gene matches: 12. Per germline, CDR1 SGHRS and CDR2 YFSETQ.

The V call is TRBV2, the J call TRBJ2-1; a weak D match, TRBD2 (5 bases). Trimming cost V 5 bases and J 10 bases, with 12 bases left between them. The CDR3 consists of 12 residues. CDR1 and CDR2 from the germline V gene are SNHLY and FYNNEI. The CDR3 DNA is TGTGCCAGCAGTCCCTCAACGGGGGAGCAGTTCTTC. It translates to CASSPSTGEQFF.